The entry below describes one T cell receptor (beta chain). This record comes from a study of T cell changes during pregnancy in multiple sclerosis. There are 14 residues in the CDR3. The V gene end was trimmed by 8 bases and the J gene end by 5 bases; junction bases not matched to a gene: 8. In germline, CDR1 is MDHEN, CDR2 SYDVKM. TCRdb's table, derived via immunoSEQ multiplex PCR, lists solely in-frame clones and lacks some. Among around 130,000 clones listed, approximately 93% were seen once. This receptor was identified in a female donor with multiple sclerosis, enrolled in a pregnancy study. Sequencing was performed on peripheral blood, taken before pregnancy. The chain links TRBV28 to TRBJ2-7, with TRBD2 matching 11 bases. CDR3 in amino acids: CASRSSGRIHEQYF. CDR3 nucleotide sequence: TGTGCCAGCCGATCTAGCGGGAGGATCCACGAGCAGTACTTC.